Sequencing of this T cell receptor beta chain was carried out in a study of T-cell memory formation after mild COVID-19. TCRdb independently ran MiXCR on the 5' RACE reads; one entry per CDR3 protein. This sample carries fewer than 700,000 distinct CDR3 sequences, approximately 19% of them seen once, and the ten largest clones take 12%. Trimming at V came to 4 bases and at J to 4 bases, leaving 4 bases not matched to a gene. Germline-derived CDR1 and CDR2 are KGHDR and SFDVKD. The CDR3 sequence is 15 residues long. The sequenced sample was PBMCs or a T cell subset sorted from them (not recorded which). The sequence was collected from an adult woman who had mild COVID-19 (a few samples of this study predate the infection). Cell type and time point are not known. V and J are TRBV24-1 and TRBJ1-1, with 11 positions matching TRBD1. In nucleotides, the CDR3 is TGTGCCACCAGTGACTCCGGGACAGGGGGCACTGAAGCTTTCTTT. Its translation is CATSDSGTGGTEAFF.